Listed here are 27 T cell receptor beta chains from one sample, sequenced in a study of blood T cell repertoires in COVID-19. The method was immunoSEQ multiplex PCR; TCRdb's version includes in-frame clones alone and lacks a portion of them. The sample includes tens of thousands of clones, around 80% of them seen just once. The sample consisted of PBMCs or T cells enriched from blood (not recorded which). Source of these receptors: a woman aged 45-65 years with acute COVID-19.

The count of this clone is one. The CDR3 sequence: CASTSTPRTYNEQFF. CDR3 in DNA: TGTGCCAGCACGTCGACACCCCGCACCTACAATGAGCAGTTCTTC. V is TRBV28 and J is TRBJ2-1; D uncertain. Germline CDR1 and CDR2: MDHEN and SYDVKM. Trimming left V 7 bases short and J 2 bases short, with 15 bases between. This CDR3 spans 15 amino acids. The whole variable domain, filled in from reference TRBV28 and TRBJ2-1, reads DVKVTQSSRYLVKRTGEKVFLECVQDMDHENMFWYRQDPGLGLRLIYFSYDVKMKEKGDIPEGYSVSREKKERFSLILESASTNQTSMYLCASTSTPRTYNEQFFGPGTRLTVL.

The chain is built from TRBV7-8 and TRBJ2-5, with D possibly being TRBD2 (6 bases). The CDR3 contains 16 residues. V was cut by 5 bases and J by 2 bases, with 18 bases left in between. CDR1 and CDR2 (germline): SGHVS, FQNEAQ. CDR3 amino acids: CASSPRRAGNQETQYF. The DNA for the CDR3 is TGTGCCAGCAGCCCCAGAAGGGCGGGGAATCAAGAGACCCAGTACTTC.

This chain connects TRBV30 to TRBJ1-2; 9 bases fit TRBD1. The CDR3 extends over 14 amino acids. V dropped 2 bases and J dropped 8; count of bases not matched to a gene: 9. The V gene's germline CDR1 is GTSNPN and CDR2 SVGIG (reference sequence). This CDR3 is CAWSPQTGGEGYTF. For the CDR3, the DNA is TGTGCCTGGAGTCCGCAGACAGGGGGTGAGGGCTACACCTTC.

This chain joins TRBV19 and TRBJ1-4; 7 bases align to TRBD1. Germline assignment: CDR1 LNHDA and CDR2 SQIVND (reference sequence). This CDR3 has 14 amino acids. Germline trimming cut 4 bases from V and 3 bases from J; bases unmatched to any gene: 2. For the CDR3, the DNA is TGTGCCAGTAGTAGAGGGACAGCTAATGAAAAACTGTTTTTT. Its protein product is CASSRGTANEKLFF. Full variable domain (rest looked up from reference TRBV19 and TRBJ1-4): DGGITQSPKYLFRKEGQNVTLSCEQNLNHDAMYWYRQDPGQGLRLIYYSQIVNDFQKGDIAEGYSVSREKKESFPLTVTSAQKNPTAFYLCASSRGTANEKLFFGSGTQLSVL.

The CDR3 nucleotides read TGTGCCATCAGTGATTTCCGTCCGGGACAGCACCAAGAGACCCAGTACTTC. It encodes CAISDFRPGQHQETQYF. The chain uses TRBV10-3 and TRBJ2-5, with 7 nucleotides matching TRBD1. Germline lookup yields CDR1 ENHRY and CDR2 SYGVKD. The V and J ends lost 3 bases and 0 bases, in that order; junction bases with no gene match: 10. The CDR3 totals 17 residues.

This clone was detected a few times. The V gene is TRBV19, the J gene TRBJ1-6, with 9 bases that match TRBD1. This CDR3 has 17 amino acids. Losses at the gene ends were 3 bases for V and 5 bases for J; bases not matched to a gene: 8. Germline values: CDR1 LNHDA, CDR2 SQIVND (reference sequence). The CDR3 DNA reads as TGTGCCAGTAGTATCCCTTTACAGGGGGCCCATAATTCACCCCTCCACTTT. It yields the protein CASSIPLQGAHNSPLHF.

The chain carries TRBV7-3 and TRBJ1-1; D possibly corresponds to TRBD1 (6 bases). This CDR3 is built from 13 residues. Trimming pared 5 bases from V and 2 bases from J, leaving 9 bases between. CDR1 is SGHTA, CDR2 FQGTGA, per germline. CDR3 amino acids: CASSRQANTEAFF. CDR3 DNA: TGTGCCAGCAGCAGACAGGCCAACACTGAAGCTTTCTTT.

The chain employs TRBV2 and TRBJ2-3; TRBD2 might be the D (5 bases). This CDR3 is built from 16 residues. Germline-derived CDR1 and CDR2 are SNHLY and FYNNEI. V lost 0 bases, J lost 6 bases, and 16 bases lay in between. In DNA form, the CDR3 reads TGTGCCAGCAGTGAAGCTAACCGACCCGGGGTGGATACGCAGTATTTT. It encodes CASSEANRPGVDTQYF.

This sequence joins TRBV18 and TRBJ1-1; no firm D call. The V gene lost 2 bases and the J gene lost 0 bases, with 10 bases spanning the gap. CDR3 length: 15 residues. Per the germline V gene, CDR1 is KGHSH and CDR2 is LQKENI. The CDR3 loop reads CASSPTVRVNTEAFF. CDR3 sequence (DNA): TGTGCCAGCTCACCAACCGTGCGGGTGAACACTGAAGCTTTCTTT.

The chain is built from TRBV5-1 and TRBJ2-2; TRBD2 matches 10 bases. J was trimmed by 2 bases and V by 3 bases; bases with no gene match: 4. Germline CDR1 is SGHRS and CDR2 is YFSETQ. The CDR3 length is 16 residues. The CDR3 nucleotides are TGCGCCAGCAGCTCGTCTAGCGGGGGAAACACCGGGGAGCTGTTTTTT. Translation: CASSSSSGGNTGELFF.

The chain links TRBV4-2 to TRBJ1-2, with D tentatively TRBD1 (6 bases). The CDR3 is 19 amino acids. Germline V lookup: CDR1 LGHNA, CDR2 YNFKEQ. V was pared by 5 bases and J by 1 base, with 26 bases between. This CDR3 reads CASSFHPGQFGFGNYGYTF. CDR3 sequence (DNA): TGTGCCAGCAGCTTCCACCCCGGACAGTTCGGGTTTGGTAACTATGGCTACACCTTC.

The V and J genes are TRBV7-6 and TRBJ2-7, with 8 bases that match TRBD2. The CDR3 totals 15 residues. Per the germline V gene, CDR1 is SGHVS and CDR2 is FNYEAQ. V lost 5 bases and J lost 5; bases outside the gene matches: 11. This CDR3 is CASSAEGSGGDEQYF. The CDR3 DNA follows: TGTGCCAGCAGCGCCGAGGGGTCCGGGGGGGACGAGCAGTACTTC.

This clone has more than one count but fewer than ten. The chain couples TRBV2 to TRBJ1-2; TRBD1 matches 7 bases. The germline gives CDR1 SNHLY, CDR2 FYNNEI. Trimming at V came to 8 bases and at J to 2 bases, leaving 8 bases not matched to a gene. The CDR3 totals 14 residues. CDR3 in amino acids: CASRWGRGNYGYTF. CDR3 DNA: TGTGCCAGCCGATGGGGCAGGGGGAACTATGGCTACACCTTC. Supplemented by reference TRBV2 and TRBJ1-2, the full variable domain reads EPEVTQTPSHQVTQMGQEVILRCVPISNHLYFYWYRQILGQKVEFLVSFYNNEISEKSEIFDDQFSVERPDGSNFTLKIRSTKLEDSAMYFCASRWGRGNYGYTFGSGTRLTVV.

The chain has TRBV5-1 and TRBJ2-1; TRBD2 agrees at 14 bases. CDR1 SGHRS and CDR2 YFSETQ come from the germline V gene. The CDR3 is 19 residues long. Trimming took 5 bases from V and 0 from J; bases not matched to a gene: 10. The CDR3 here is CASRVNGLAGGPSYNEQFF. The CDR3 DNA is TGCGCCAGCAGAGTGAACGGACTAGCGGGGGGCCCCTCCTACAATGAGCAGTTCTTC.

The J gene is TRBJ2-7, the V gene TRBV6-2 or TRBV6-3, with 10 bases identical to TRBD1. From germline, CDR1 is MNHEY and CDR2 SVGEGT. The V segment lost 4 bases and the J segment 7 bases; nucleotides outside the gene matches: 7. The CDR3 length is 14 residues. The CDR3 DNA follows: TGTGCCAGCAGTTCGCCCGGGACAGGGGCAGAGCAGTACTTC. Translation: CASSSPGTGAEQYF.

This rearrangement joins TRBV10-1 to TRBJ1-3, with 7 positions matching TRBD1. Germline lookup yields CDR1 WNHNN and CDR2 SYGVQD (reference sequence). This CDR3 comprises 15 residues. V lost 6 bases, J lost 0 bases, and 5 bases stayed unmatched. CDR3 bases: TGCGCCAGCAGCCGGGACAGCTCCTCTGGAAACACCATATATTTT. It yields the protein CASSRDSSSGNTIYF.

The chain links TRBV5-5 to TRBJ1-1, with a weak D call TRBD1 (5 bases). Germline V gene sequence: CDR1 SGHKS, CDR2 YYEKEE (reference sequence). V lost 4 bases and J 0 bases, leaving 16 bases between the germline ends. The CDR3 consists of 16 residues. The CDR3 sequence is CASSRERGRMNTEAFF. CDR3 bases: TGTGCCAGCAGCCGAGAAAGGGGCCGTATGAACACTGAAGCTTTCTTT.

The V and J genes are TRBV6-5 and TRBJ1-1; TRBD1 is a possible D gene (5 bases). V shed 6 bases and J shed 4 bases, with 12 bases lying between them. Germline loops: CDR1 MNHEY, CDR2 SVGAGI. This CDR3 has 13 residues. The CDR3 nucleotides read TGTGCCAGCAGAGGCAGGGCGGTCACTGAAGCTTTCTTT. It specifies CASRGRAVTEAFF.

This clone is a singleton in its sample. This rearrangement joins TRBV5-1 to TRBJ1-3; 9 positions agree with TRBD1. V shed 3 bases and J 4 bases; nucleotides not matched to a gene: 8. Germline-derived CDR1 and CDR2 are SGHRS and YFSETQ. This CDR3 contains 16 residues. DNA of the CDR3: TGCGCCAGCAGCTCTTCCCCGGGACAGGGAGGAAACACCATATATTTT. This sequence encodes CASSSSPGQGGNTIYF. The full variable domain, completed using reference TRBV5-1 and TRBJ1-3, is KAGVTQTPRYLIKTRGQQVTLSCSPISGHRSVSWYQQTPGQGLQFLFEYFSETQRNKGNFPGRFSGRQFSNSRSEMNVSTLELGDSALYLCASSSSPGQGGNTIYFGEGSWLTVV.

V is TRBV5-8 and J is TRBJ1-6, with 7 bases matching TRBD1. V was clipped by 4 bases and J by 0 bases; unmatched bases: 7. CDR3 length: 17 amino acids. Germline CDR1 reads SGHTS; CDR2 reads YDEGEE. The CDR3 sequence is CASSPGTASSYNSPLHF. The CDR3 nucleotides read TGTGCCAGCAGCCCCGGGACAGCGAGCTCCTATAATTCACCCCTCCACTTT.

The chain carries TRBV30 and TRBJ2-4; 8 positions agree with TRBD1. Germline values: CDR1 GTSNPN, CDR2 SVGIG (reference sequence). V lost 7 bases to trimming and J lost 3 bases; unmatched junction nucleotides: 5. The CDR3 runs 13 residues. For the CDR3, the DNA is TGTGCCTTTTCGGACAGGGACAAAAACATTCAGTACTTC. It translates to CAFSDRDKNIQYF.

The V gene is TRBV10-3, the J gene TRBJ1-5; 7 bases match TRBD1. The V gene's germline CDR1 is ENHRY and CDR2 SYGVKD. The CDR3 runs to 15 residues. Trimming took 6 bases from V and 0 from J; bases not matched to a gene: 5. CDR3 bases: TGTGCCATCAGCAAGACAGGGAATAGCAATCAGCCCCAGCATTTT. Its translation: CAISKTGNSNQPQHF.

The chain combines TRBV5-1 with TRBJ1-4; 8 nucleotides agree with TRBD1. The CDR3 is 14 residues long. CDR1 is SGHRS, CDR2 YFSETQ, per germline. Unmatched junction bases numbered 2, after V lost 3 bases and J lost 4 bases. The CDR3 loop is CASSSTGVNEKLFF. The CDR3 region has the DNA TGCGCCAGCAGCTCGACAGGGGTTAATGAAAAACTGTTTTTT.

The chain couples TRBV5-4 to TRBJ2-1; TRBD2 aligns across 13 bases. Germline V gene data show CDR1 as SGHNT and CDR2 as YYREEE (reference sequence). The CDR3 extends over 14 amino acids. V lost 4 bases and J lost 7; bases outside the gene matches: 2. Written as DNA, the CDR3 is TGTGCCAGCAGCCTGGGACTAGCGGGGAATGAGCAGTTCTTC. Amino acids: CASSLGLAGNEQFF.

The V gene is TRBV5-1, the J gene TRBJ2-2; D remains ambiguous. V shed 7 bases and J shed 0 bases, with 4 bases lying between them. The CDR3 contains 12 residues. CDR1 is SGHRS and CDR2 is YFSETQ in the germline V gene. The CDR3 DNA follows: TGCGCCAGCTTCACGAACACCGGGGAGCTGTTTTTT. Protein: CASFTNTGELFF.

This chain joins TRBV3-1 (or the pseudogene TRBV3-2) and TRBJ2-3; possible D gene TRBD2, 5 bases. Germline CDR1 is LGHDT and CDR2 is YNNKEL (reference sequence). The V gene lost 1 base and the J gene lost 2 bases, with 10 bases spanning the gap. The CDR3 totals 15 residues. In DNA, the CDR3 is TGTGCCAGCAGCCAAGCGGGGAAACTCACAGATACGCAGTATTTT. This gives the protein CASSQAGKLTDTQYF.

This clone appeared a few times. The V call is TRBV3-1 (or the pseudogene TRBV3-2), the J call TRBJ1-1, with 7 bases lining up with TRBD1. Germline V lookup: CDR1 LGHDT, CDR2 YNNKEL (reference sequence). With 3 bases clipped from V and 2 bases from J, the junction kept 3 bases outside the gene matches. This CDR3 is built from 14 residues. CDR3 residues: CASSQQGGNTEAFF. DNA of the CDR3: TGTGCCAGCAGCCAGCAGGGGGGAAACACTGAAGCTTTCTTT.